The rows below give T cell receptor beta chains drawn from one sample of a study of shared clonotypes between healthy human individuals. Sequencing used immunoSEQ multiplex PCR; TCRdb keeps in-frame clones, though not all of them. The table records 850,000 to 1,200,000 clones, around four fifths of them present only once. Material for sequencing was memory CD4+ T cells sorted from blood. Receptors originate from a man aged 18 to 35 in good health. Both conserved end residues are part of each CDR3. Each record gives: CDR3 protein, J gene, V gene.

CDR3 protein: CASSLTGVETQYF
J gene: TRBJ2-5
V gene: TRBV5-8

CDR3 protein: CASSPDRSLNEQFF
J gene: TRBJ2-1
V gene: TRBV18

CDR3 protein: CASRSGTGGTDTQYF
J gene: TRBJ2-3
V gene: TRBV6-5

CDR3 protein: CASSGQGIYGYTF
J gene: TRBJ1-2
V gene: TRBV30

CDR3 protein: CASSPGQGYGYTF
J gene: TRBJ1-2
V gene: TRBV5-1

CDR3 protein: CASSVSQEETQYF
J gene: TRBJ2-5
V gene: TRBV9

CDR3 protein: CASSYSTGRGEKLFF
J gene: TRBJ1-4
V gene: TRBV6-5

CDR3 protein: CASSEYPDRKTDTQYF
J gene: TRBJ2-3
V gene: TRBV25-1

CDR3 protein: CAWSAGQQGSLNQPQHF
J gene: TRBJ1-5
V gene: TRBV30

CDR3 protein: CASREWEQYF
J gene: TRBJ2-7
V gene: TRBV6-1

CDR3 protein: CASSRQSSSYEQYF
J gene: TRBJ2-7
V gene: TRBV5-1

CDR3 protein: CASSRYTGELFF
J gene: TRBJ2-2
V gene: TRBV5-1

CDR3 protein: CASSGGSAYTIYF
J gene: TRBJ1-3
V gene: TRBV6-1

CDR3 protein: CASSLFGGGGPQHF
J gene: TRBJ1-5
V gene: TRBV28

CDR3 protein: CAISEPSRSNNEQFF
J gene: TRBJ2-1
V gene: TRBV10-3

CDR3 protein: CSVAEGYTF
J gene: TRBJ1-2
V gene: TRBV29-1

CDR3 protein: CASSAYRRGDNTEAFF
J gene: TRBJ1-1
V gene: TRBV9

CDR3 protein: CAITARTGGNSPLHF
J gene: TRBJ1-6
V gene: TRBV10-3

CDR3 protein: CASSYSRRMGSYEQYF
J gene: TRBJ2-7
V gene: TRBV6-6

CDR3 protein: CASSEFEASPLLEQYF
J gene: TRBJ2-7
V gene: TRBV25-1

CDR3 protein: CAWSVSWGRDGGKNIQYF
J gene: TRBJ2-4
V gene: TRBV30

CDR3 protein: CSMGSVDLETQYF
J gene: TRBJ2-5
V gene: TRBV29-1

CDR3 protein: CAWIADRDHGYTF
J gene: TRBJ1-2
V gene: TRBV30

CDR3 protein: CASSYDRATEAFF
J gene: TRBJ1-1
V gene: TRBV7-2

CDR3 protein: CASSPAQGPGYTF
J gene: TRBJ1-2
V gene: TRBV18

CDR3 protein: CASPRDGRTDTQYF
J gene: TRBJ2-3
V gene: TRBV6-1